This TCR beta chain appears in the sequencing data of a study of blood T cells in healthy people across ages. Study-wide findings and caveats: Leaving the PBMCs unsorted stopped any conclusive comparison of naive versus antigen-experienced cells.

This clonotype was counted ten times or more. Its target is unknown. Isolated per sample were at least 6 million PBMCs. Next came a second PCR, run for about 7 to 12 cycles, which used a sample-barcoded 5' primer along with a J-beta primer mix. TCRdb used MiXCR to reprocess the 5' RACE reads, holding one entry per CDR3 protein. The sample shows 1.6 million or so distinct CDR3 sequences, roughly 30% of them seen only once. This sequence originates from a woman between 25 and 40 years old in good health. Material: blood.

CDR3 DNA sequence: TGTGCCAGCAGCGATACAGGGGGCAATCAGCCCCAGCATTTT. Amino acid sequence: CASSDTGGNQPQHF. The chain is built from TRBV12-3 or TRBV12-4 and TRBJ1-5; 7 bases align to TRBD1. The CDR3 has 14 residues. Losses at the gene ends were 6 bases for V and 2 bases for J; bases not matched to a gene: 4.